These 16 T cell receptor beta chains were sequenced from one sample in a study of T cell responses to AZD1222 COVID-19 vaccine. The protocol was immunoSEQ multiplex PCR, while the TCRdb copy is restricted to in-frame clones and leaves out a portion. The sample has about 200,000 clones, less than 95% seen once. This sample comprised peripheral blood, obtained 28 days after the second dose of the MenACWY control vaccine. These receptor sequences come from an adult who received the MenACWY meningococcal vaccine as a control.

The rearrangement uses TRBV25-1 and TRBJ1-2, with D hard to call. Germline CDR1 is MGHDK and CDR2 is SYGVNS. V was shortened by 4 bases and J by 1 base, with 4 bases between the two germline ends. The CDR3 extends over 12 amino acids. The CDR3 DNA follows: TGTGCCAGCAGTGCGGTTAACTATGGCTACACCTTC. It encodes CASSAVNYGYTF.

Here the CDR3 DNA reads TGTGCCAGCAGCTTTGCCGGGACGGAGCCCTATGGCTACACCTTC. Protein: CASSFAGTEPYGYTF. The chain links TRBV5-6 to TRBJ1-2; TRBD1 is a possible D gene (5 bases). Looked up from germline, CDR1 is SGHDT and CDR2 is YYEEEE. V was shortened by 2 bases and J by 4 bases, with 15 bases between the two germline ends. The CDR3 is 15 amino acids.

The chain joins TRBV18 to TRBJ1-1; D might be TRBD1 (6 bases). V was pared by 6 bases and J by 7 bases, with 18 bases between. Looked up from germline, CDR1 is KGHSH and CDR2 is LQKENI. The CDR3 extends over 14 amino acids. The CDR3 here is CASSPKEQGGEAFF. CDR3 in DNA: TGTGCCAGCTCCCCAAAAGAACAGGGAGGTGAAGCTTTCTTT.

The chain uses TRBV14 and TRBJ2-2, with unresolved D. The length of the CDR3 is 17 residues. V lost 5 bases, J lost 1 base, and 17 bases lay in between. The germline V gene encodes CDR1 SGHDN and CDR2 FVKESK. DNA of the CDR3: TGTGCCAGCAGCTTAAGACCGGGTACCGAGAACACCGGGGAGCTGTTTTTT. It codes for CASSLRPGTENTGELFF. Full variable domain (rest looked up from reference TRBV14 and TRBJ2-2): EAGVTQFPSHSVIEKGQTVTLRCDPISGHDNLYWYRRVMGKEIKFLLHFVKESKQDESGMPNNRFLAERTGGTYSTLKVQPAELEDSGVYFCASSLRPGTENTGELFFGEGSRLTVL.

V usage is TRBV11-3 and J usage is TRBJ2-1; tentatively, D is TRBD2 (6 bases). V lost 1 base and J 7 bases, leaving 14 bases between the germline ends. The CDR3 is made up of 15 amino acids. Germline V lookup: CDR1 SGHNT, CDR2 YENEEA. CDR3 protein: CASSLGGSGSNEQFF. The DNA for the CDR3 is TGTGCCAGCAGCTTAGGGGGGAGCGGGTCGAATGAGCAGTTCTTC.

In nucleotides, the CDR3 is TGTGCCACCAGTGATCCTGGAGTTGACAGGGAACACACAGATACGCAGTATTTT. It yields the protein CATSDPGVDREHTDTQYF. The rearrangement uses TRBV24-1 and TRBJ2-3; 7 nucleotides agree with TRBD1. Germline values: CDR1 KGHDR, CDR2 SFDVKD. V lost 3 bases, J lost 2 bases, and 13 bases stayed unmatched. The CDR3 consists of 18 residues.

CDR3 nucleotides: TGTGCCAGTAGCCCCATAGCGGGAGGGCCGAACACCGGGGAGCTGTTTTTT. Its translation: CASSPIAGGPNTGELFF. The chain couples TRBV19 to TRBJ2-2, with 11 bases matching TRBD2. CDR1 is LNHDA and CDR2 is SQIVND in the germline V gene (reference sequence). This CDR3 contains 17 residues. V lost 6 bases, J lost 0 bases, and 6 bases stayed unmatched.

The chain combines TRBV13 with TRBJ1-1; 8 bases agree with TRBD1. This CDR3 contains 17 residues. The trim removed 1 base at V and 8 bases at J, leaving 15 bases unmatched. Germline CDR1 is PRHDT and CDR2 is FYEKMQ (reference sequence). The CDR3: CASSLEWSPQGAGEAFF. The CDR3 nucleotides are TGTGCCAGCAGCTTAGAGTGGTCCCCGCAGGGGGCGGGGGAAGCTTTCTTT.

J is TRBJ1-1 and V is TRBV29-1; 7 bases match TRBD1. Germline CDR1 reads SQVTM; CDR2 reads ANQGSEA. With V trimmed by 7 bases and J by 0 bases, 11 bases remained unmatched. The CDR3 runs to 15 residues. The CDR3 spells CSARDSYWMNTEAFF. The CDR3, as DNA: TGCAGCGCCCGGGACAGCTATTGGATGAACACTGAAGCTTTCTTT.

The CDR3: CASSPTGAPNYGYTF. The CDR3 coding sequence is TGCGCCAGCAGCCCAACAGGGGCCCCTAACTATGGCTACACCTTC. The chain couples TRBV5-1 to TRBJ1-2; TRBD1 agrees at 7 bases. Trimming at V came to 4 bases and at J to 0 bases, leaving 6 bases not matched to a gene. Germline CDR1 reads SGHRS; CDR2 reads YFSETQ. This CDR3 region has 15 residues.

The chain links TRBV19 to TRBJ1-5, with 7 bases identical to TRBD1. The CDR3 loop spans 15 amino acids. V dropped 5 bases and J dropped 3; count of bases not matched to a gene: 7. CDR1 and CDR2 (germline): LNHDA, SQIVND (reference sequence). The chain's CDR3 is CASSQDRVDNQPQHF. The CDR3 coding sequence is TGTGCCAGTAGTCAAGACAGGGTGGACAATCAGCCCCAGCATTTT.

The chain joins TRBV6-5 to TRBJ2-7; D gene unclear. Trimming removed 6 bases from V and 0 bases from J, with 9 bases in between. CDR1 MNHEY and CDR2 SVGAGI come from the germline V gene. This CDR3 contains 13 residues. CDR3 protein: CASSPQVSYEQYF. The CDR3 nucleotides read TGTGCCAGCAGCCCCCAAGTCTCCTACGAGCAGTACTTC.

The rearrangement joins TRBV24-1 to TRBJ2-7; 9 bases match TRBD1. The germline CDR1 and CDR2 sequences are KGHDR and SFDVKD. The CDR3 has 14 amino acids. The V segment lost 7 bases and the J segment 3 bases; nucleotides outside the gene matches: 6. The CDR3 reads CATSIQGQGYEQYF. The CDR3 region has the DNA TGTGCCACCAGCATCCAGGGACAGGGCTACGAGCAGTACTTC.

In this sample, this clone turned up a few times. The rearrangement links TRBV18 to TRBJ2-1; D not certain. There are 16 residues in the CDR3. V was clipped by 6 bases and J by 4 bases, with 19 bases between them. CDR1 is KGHSH and CDR2 is LQKENI in the germline V gene. The CDR3 sequence: CASSPVDTLLYNEQFF. The CDR3 coding sequence is TGTGCCAGCTCTCCCGTAGACACGCTCTTATACAATGAGCAGTTCTTC.

The chain couples TRBV2 to TRBJ2-7; D possibly corresponds to TRBD1 (6 bases). Germline lookup yields CDR1 SNHLY and CDR2 FYNNEI. This CDR3 has 14 amino acids. V was pared by 6 bases and J by 2 bases, with 14 bases between. CDR3 loop: CASSATGLAYEQYF. In nucleotides, the CDR3 is TGTGCCAGCAGCGCAACAGGGTTAGCCTACGAGCAGTACTTC.

The chain recombines TRBV19 with TRBJ1-2; tentative D call: TRBD1 (6 bases). The germline V gene has CDR1 LNHDA and CDR2 SQIVND (reference sequence). V lost 3 bases, J lost 4 bases, and 12 bases lay in between. This CDR3 has 14 residues. CDR3 amino acids: CASSIVQGIYGYTF. The CDR3 DNA sequence: TGTGCCAGTAGTATCGTCCAGGGGATCTATGGCTACACCTTC.